The clone carrying this T cell receptor beta chain was detected once. TCRdb re-analysed the RT-PCR reads in MiXCR, keeping a single row per CDR3 protein. Of roughly 550,000 distinct CDR3 sequences in the sample, under 30% were seen once. Germline lookup yields CDR1 SGHDT and CDR2 YYEEEE. The CDR3 is 15 amino acids. Trimming cost V 2 bases and J 0 bases, with 6 bases left between them. These data originate in a study of response to subunit inactivated influenza vaccine. These data are also associated with another study on T cells expressing NK-cell markers. That work adds: 5'RACE template switching built TCR beta cDNA with unique molecular identifiers.

The sample was CD4+ T cells sorted from PBMCs, taken about 13 days after vaccination. The chain has TRBV5-6 and TRBJ2-6; no reliable D call. The sequence was obtained from a man aged 45 to 65 who received an inactivated influenza vaccine. This CDR3 is CASSFEGSGANVLTF. The CDR3 region has the DNA TGTGCCAGCAGCTTTGAAGGCTCTGGGGCCAACGTCCTGACTTTC. Full variable domain (rest looked up from reference TRBV5-6 and TRBJ2-6): DAGVTQSPTHLIKTRGQQVTLRCSPKSGHDTVSWYQQALGQGPQFIFQYYEEEERQRGNFPDRFSGHQFPNYSSELNVNALLLGDSALYLCASSFEGSGANVLTFGAGSRLTVL.